This section outlines one T cell receptor (beta chain) sequence together with its context. The CDR3 is made up of 17 amino acids. Germline values: CDR1 ENHRY, CDR2 SYGVKD. V shed 2 bases and J 1 base; nucleotides not matched to a gene: 6. Sequencing was performed with immunoSEQ multiplex PCR; in TCRdb, only in-frame clones are kept and a portion is missing. The sample holds 80,000 to 90,000 clones; roughly nine tenths are singletons and the top ten take 2% to 2.5%. This sample was included in a study of T cell responses to AZD1222 COVID-19 vaccine. The sample was peripheral blood, taken on day 0 of AZD1222 vaccination. The sequence came from an adult in good health. The rearrangement joins TRBV10-3 to TRBJ1-5; 9 bases fit TRBD1. The CDR3 here is CAISEGTGGRSNQPQHF. The DNA for the CDR3 is TGTGCCATCAGTGAGGGAACAGGGGGCCGAAGCAATCAGCCCCAGCATTTT.